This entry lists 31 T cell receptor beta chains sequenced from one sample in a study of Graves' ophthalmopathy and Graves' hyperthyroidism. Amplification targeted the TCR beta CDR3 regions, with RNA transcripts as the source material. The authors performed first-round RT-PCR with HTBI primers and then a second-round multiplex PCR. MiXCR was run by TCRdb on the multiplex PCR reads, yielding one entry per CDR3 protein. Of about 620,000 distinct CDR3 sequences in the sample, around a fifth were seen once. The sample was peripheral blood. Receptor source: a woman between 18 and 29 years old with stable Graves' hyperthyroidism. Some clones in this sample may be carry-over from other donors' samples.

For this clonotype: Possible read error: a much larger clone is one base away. The CDR3 nucleotides are TGTGCCATCCAATACGAGACATTCGGGGGGGAGACCCAGTACTTC. Amino acids: CAIQYETFGGETQYF. The chain carries TRBV7-2 and TRBJ2-5; TRBD2 aligns across 7 bases. The CDR3 is 15 residues long. The germline CDR1 and CDR2 sequences are SGHTA and FQGNSA. V was pared by 10 bases and J by 5 bases, with 16 bases of the junction left unmatched.

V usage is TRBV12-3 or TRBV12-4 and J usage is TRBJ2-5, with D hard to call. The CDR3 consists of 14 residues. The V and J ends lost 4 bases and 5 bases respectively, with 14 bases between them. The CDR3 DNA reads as TGTGCCAGCAGTTACCACGACCGCCGGGAGACCCAGTACTTC. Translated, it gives CASSYHDRRETQYF.

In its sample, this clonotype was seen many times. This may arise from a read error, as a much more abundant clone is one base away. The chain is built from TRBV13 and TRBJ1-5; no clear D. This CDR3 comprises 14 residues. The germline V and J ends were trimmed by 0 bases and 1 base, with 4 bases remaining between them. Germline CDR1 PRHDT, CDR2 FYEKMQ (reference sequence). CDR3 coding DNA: TGTGCCAGCAGCTTAGGCAAAAGCAATCAGCCCCAGCATTTT. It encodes CASSLGKSNQPQHF.

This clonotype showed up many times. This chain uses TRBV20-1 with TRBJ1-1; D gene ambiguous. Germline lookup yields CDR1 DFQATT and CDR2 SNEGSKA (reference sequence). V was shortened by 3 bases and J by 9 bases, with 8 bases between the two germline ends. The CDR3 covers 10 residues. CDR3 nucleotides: TGCAGTGCTAGGGGGAATAAAGCTTTCTTT. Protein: CSARGNKAFF.

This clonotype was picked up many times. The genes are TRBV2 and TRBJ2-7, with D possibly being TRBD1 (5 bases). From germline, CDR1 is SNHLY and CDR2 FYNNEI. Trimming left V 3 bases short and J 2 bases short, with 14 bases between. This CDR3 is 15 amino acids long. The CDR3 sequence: CASSDPPGLPYEQYF. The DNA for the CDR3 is TGTGCCAGCAGTGACCCCCCAGGGCTCCCCTACGAGCAGTACTTC.

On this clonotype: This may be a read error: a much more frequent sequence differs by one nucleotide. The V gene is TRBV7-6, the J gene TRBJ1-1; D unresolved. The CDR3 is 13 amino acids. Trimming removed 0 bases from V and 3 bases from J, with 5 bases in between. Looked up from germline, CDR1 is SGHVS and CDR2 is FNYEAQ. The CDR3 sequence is CASSLAMDTEAFF. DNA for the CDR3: TGTGCCAGCAGCTTAGCCATGGACACTGAAGCTTTCTTT.

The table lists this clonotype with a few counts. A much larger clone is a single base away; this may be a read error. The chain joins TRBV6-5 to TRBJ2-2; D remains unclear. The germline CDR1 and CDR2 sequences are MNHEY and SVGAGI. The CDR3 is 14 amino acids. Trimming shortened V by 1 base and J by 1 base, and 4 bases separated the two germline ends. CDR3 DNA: TGTGCCAGCAGTTACTTTGGGAACACCGGGGAGCTGTTTTTT. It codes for CASSYFGNTGELFF.

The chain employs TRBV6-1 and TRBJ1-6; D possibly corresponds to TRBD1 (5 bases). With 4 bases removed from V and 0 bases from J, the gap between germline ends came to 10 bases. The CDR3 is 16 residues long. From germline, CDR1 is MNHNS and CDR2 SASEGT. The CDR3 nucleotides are TGTGCCAGCAGTGTGGACAAGAACTCCTATAATTCACCCCTCCACTTT. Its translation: CASSVDKNSYNSPLHF.

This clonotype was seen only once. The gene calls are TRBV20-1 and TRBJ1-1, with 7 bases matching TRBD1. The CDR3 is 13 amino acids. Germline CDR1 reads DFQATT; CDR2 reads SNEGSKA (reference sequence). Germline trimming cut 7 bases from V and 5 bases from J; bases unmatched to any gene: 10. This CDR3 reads CSVPGQPGTEAFF. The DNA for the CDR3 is TGCAGTGTACCGGGACAGCCTGGGACTGAAGCTTTCTTT.

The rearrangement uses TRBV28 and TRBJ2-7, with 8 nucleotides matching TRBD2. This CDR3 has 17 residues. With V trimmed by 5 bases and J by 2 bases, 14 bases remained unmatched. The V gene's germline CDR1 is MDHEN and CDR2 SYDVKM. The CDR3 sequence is CASSPPAGVRGAYEQYF. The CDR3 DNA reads TGTGCCAGCAGTCCTCCAGCGGGGGTAAGGGGGGCCTACGAGCAGTACTTC.

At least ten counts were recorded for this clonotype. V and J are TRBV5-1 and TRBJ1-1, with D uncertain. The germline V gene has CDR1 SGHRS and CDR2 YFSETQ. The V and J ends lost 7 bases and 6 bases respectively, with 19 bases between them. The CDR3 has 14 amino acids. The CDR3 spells CASLLQPSAPEAFF. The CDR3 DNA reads TGCGCCAGCCTGTTACAGCCTTCTGCACCTGAAGCTTTCTTT.

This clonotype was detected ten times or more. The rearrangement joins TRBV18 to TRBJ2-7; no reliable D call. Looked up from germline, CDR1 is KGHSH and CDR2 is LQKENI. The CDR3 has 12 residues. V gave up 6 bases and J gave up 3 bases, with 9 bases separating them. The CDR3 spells CASSDPNYEQYF. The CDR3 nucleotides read TGTGCCAGCTCTGACCCGAACTACGAGCAGTACTTC.

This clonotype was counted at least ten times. The CDR3 here is CASNLQGAANTEAFF. CDR3 DNA: TGTGCCAGCAATCTCCAGGGTGCGGCGAACACTGAAGCTTTCTTT. The chain is built from TRBV25-1 and TRBJ1-1; possibly TRBD1 for D (5 bases). In germline, CDR1 is MGHDK, CDR2 SYGVNS. The CDR3 spans 15 residues. Trimming left V 7 bases short and J 1 base short, with 16 bases between. The variable domain in full, with the rest retrieved from reference TRBV25-1 and TRBJ1-1, is EADIYQTPRYLVIGTGKKITLECSQTMGHDKMYWYQQDPGMELHLIHYSYGVNSTEKGDLSSESTVSRIRTEHFPLTLESARPSHTSQYLCASNLQGAANTEAFFGQGTRLTVV.

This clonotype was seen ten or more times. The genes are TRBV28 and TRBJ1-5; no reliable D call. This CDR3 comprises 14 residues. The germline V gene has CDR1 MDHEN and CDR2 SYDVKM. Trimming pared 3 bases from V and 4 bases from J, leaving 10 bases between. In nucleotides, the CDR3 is TGTGCCAGCAGTTTGAACGGCGGAAATCAGCCCCAGCATTTT. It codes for CASSLNGGNQPQHF.

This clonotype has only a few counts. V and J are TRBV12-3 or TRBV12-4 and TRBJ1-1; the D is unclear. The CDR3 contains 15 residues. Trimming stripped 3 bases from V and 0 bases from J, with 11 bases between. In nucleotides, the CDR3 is TGTGCCAGCAGTTTCTTAGGCAGCCTGAACACTGAAGCTTTCTTT. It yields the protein CASSFLGSLNTEAFF.

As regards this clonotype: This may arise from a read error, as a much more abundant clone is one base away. CDR3 sequence (DNA): TGCCGTGCCCGGACGGATAAAGCTTTCTTT. Its protein is CRARTDKAFF. V is TRBV20-1 and J is TRBJ1-1; D gene uncertain. Germline V lookup: CDR1 DFQATT, CDR2 SNEGSKA (reference sequence). This CDR3 spans 10 amino acids.

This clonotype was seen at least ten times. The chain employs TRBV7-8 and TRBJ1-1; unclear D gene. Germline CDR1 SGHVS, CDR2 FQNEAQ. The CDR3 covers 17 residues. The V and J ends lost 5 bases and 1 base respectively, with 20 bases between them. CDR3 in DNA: TGTGCCAGCAGCCCCTACATGAGTAGTAAAGGGAACACTGAAGCTTTCTTT. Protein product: CASSPYMSSKGNTEAFF.

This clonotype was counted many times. The DNA of the CDR3 is TGTGCCAGTAGTAAGAGGACAGGGGGTTCTGGGGCCAACGTCCTGACTTTC. Amino acid sequence: CASSKRTGGSGANVLTF. J is TRBJ2-6 and V is TRBV19; TRBD1 matches 10 bases. Looked up from germline, CDR1 is LNHDA and CDR2 is SQIVND (reference sequence). The ends lost 4 bases at V and 1 base at J; junction bases unmatched: 4. This CDR3 contains 17 residues.

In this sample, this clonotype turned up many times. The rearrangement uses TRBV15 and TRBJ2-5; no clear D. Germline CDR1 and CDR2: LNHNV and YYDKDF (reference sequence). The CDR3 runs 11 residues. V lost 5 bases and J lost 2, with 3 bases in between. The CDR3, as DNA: TGTGCCACCAGCGCACAAGAGACCCAGTACTTC. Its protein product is CATSAQETQYF.

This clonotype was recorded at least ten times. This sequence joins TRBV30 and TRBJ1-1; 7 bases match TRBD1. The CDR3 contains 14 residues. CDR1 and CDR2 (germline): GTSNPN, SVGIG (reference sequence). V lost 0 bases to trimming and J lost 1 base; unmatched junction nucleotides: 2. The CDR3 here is CAWSVGQANTEAFF. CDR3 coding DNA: TGTGCCTGGAGTGTAGGACAGGCGAACACTGAAGCTTTCTTT.

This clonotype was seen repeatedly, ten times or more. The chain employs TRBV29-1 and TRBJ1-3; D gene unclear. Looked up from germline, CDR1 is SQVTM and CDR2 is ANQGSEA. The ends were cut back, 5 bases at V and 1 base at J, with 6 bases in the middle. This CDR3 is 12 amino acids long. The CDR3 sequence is CSVQASGNTIYF. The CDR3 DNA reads TGCAGCGTTCAGGCTTCTGGAAACACCATATATTTT.

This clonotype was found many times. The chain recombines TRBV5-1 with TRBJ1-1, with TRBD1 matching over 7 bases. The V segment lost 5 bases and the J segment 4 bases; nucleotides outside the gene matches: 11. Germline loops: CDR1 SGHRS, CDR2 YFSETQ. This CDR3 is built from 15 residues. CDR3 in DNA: TGCGCCAGCAGACAGACAGGGACAATGAGCACTGAAGCTTTCTTT. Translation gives CASRQTGTMSTEAFF.

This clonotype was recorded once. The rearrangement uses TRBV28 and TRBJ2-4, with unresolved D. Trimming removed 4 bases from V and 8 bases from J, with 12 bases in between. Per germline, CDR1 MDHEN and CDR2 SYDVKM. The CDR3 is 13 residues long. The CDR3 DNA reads TGTGCCAGCAGTTCCTGGGCCGGGCACATTCAGTACTTC. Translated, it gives CASSSWAGHIQYF.

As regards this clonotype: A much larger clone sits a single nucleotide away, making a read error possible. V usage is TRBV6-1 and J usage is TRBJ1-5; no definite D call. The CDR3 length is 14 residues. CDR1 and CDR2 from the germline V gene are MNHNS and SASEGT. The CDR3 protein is CASSEAGRNQSQHF. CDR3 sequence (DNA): TGTGCCAGCAGTGAAGCGGGTCGCAATCAGTCCCAGCATTTT.

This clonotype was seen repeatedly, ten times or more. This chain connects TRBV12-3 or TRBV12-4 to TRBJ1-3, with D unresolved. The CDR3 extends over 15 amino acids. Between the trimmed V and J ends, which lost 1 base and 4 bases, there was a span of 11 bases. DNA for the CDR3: TGTGCCAGCAGTTTAGAGGGCCGGGTAGGAAACACCATATATTTT. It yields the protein CASSLEGRVGNTIYF.

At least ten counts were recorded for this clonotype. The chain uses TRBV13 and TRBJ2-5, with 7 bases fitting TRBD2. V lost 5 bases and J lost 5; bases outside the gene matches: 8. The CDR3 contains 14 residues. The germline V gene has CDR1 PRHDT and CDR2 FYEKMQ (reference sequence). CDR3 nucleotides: TGTGCCAGCAGCCCACGGACTAGAACCGAGACCCAGTACTTC. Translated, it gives CASSPRTRTETQYF.

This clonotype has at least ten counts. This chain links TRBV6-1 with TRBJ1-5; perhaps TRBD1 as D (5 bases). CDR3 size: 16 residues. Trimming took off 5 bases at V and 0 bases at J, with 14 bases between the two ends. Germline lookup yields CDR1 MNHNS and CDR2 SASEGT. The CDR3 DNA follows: TGTGCCAGCAGTATTGACAGAATTTATAGCAATCAGCCCCAGCATTTT. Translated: CASSIDRIYSNQPQHF.

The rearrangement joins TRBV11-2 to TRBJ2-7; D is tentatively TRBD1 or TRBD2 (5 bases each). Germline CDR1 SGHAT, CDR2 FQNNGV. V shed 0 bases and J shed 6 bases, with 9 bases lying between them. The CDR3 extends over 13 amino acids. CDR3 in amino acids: CASSLDERGEQYF. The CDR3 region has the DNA TGTGCCAGCAGCTTAGATGAGAGGGGCGAGCAGTACTTC.

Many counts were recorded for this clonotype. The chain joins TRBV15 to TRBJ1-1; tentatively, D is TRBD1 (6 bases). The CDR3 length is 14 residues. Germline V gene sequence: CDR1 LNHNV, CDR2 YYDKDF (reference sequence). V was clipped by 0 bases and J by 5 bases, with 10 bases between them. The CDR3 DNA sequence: TGTGCCACCAGCAGAGATACCAGGGGAACTGAAGCTTTCTTT. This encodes CATSRDTRGTEAFF. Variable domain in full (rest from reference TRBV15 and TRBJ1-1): DAMVIQNPRYQVTQFGKPVTLSCSQTLNHNVMYWYQQKSSQAPKLLFHYYDKDFNNEADTPDNFQSRRPNTSFCFLDIRSPGLGDTAMYLCATSRDTRGTEAFFGQGTRLTVV.

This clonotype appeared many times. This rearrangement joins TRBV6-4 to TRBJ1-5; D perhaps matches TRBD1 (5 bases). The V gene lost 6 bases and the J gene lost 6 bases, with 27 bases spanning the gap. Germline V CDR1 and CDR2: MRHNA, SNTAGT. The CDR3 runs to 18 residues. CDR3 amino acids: CASRPPGQGGTKAQPQHF. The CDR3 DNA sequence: TGTGCCAGCAGGCCTCCGGGCCAGGGTGGCACAAAGGCTCAGCCCCAGCATTTT.

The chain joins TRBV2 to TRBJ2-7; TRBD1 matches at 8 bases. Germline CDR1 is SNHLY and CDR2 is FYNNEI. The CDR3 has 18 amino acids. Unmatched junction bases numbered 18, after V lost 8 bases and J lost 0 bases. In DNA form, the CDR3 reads TGTGCCAGCCGCTACCTACAAGAAGCAGGGGGCAGCTCCTACGAGCAGTACTTC. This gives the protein CASRYLQEAGGSSYEQYF.